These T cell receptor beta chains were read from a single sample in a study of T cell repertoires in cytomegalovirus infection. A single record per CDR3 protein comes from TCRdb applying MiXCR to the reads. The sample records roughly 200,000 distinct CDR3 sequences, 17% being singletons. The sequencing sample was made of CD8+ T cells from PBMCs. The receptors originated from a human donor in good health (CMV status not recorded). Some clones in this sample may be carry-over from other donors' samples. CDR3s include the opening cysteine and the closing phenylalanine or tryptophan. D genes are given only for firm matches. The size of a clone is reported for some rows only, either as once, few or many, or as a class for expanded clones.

CASSYSTGSGNTIYF,TGTGCCAGCAGTTACTCGACCGGCTCTGGAAACACCATATATTTT,-,TRBJ1-3,-,TRBV6-5
CASSQFSIYYGYTF,TGTGCCAGCAGCCAATTTAGTATATACTATGGCTACACCTTC,many,TRBJ1-2,-,TRBV14
CASSQEAGADYGYTF,TGCGCCAGCAGCCAAGAAGCAGGGGCCGACTATGGCTACACCTTC,-,TRBJ1-2,-,TRBV4-1
CASSHPQGIEQYF,TGTGCCAGCAGCCATCCTCAGGGGATTGAGCAGTACTTC,-,TRBJ2-7,-,TRBV11-2
CASSLSPGRAEAFF,TGTGCCAGCAGTTTATCTCCAGGGAGAGCTGAAGCTTTCTTT,few,TRBJ1-1,-,TRBV27
CASSLGQGYGQPQHF,TGTGCCAGCAGCCTGGGACAGGGGTACGGTCAGCCCCAGCATTTT,few,TRBJ1-5,TRBD1,TRBV7-6
CASSYSGQAAGYTF,TGTGCCAGCAGTTACTCTGGACAGGCGGCCGGCTACACCTTC,-,TRBJ1-2,TRBD1,TRBV6-5
CASSTGTGSNQPQHF,TGTGCCAGCAGCACAGGGACTGGCAGCAATCAGCCCCAGCATTTT,few,TRBJ1-5,-,TRBV7-2
CASSYSMETGELFF,TGTGCCAGCAGTTACTCGATGGAGACCGGGGAGCTGTTTTTT,few,TRBJ2-2,-,TRBV6-5
CASSSSWTGANYGYTF,TGTGCCAGCAGCTCTAGTTGGACAGGAGCTAACTATGGCTACACCTTC,many,TRBJ1-2,TRBD1,TRBV7-2
CASSFGQELYEQYF,TGTGCCAGCAGCTTCGGGCAGGAACTCTACGAGCAGTACTTC,-,TRBJ2-7,-,TRBV7-2
CASSSIGANEQFF,TGTGCCAGCAGCTCTATCGGCGCCAATGAGCAGTTCTTC,few,TRBJ2-1,-,TRBV28
CASSLTHQGANEKLFF,TGTGCCAGCAGCTTAACCCATCAGGGGGCGAATGAAAAACTGTTTTTT,few,TRBJ1-4,TRBD1,TRBV7-6
CASSWDTYNEQFF,TGTGCCAGCAGTTGGGACACCTACAATGAGCAGTTCTTC,few,TRBJ2-1,-,TRBV6-1
CASSDSWAGRGSYNEQFF,TGTGCCAGCAGTGATTCCTGGGCAGGGAGGGGGTCCTACAATGAGCAGTTCTTC,-,TRBJ2-1,-,TRBV25-1
CASSFGPWGNTEAFF,TGTGCCAGCAGTTTTGGGCCGTGGGGAAACACTGAAGCTTTCTTT,few,TRBJ1-1,-,TRBV25-1
CASLRGDYGYTF,TGTGCCAGCCTCAGGGGAGACTATGGCTACACCTTC,-,TRBJ1-2,-,TRBV7-2
CASSETGRHEQYF,TGTGCCAGCAGTGAGACGGGCCGTCACGAGCAGTACTTC,-,TRBJ2-7,-,TRBV5-6
CSVPNMGDNEQFF,TGCAGCGTCCCCAATATGGGGGACAATGAGCAGTTCTTC,few,TRBJ2-1,-,TRBV29-1
CASSQMPGQGLPLAWQPQHF,TGTGCCAGCAGCCAAATGCCGGGACAGGGCCTACCCCTAGCTTGGCAGCCCCAGCATTTT,-,TRBJ1-5,TRBD1,TRBV14
CASSLPRGTGEETQYF,TGTGCCAGCAGCTTACCGCGCGGGACAGGGGAGGAGACCCAGTACTTC,-,TRBJ2-5,TRBD1,TRBV7-9
CARSHPVDQNNSPLHF,TGTGCCCGCAGTCACCCCGTGGACCAAAATAATTCACCCCTCCACTTT,-,TRBJ1-6,-,TRBV6-2/TRBV6-3
CSVGGSDTQYF,TGCAGCGTTGGAGGGTCAGATACGCAGTATTTT,-,TRBJ2-3,-,TRBV29-1
CSRYRGTYEQYF,TGCTCCCGGTATCGGGGTACCTACGAGCAGTACTTC,few,TRBJ2-7,-,TRBV29-1
CASSLDWLAGGLSYNEQFF,TGTGCCAGCAGCTTAGATTGGCTAGCGGGGGGCCTCTCCTACAATGAGCAGTTCTTC,few,TRBJ2-1,TRBD2,TRBV11-2
CASSPFAGRQFF,TGTGCCAGCAGCCCCTTCGCGGGGCGCCAGTTCTTC,few,TRBJ2-1,-,TRBV28
CASSPGGGTYTEAFF,TGTGCCAGCAGCCCCGGCGGGGGGACTTACACTGAAGCTTTCTTT,few,TRBJ1-1,-,TRBV7-3
CASSLGVQGLIYEQYF,TGTGCCAGCAGCTTAGGGGTACAGGGGCTTATCTACGAGCAGTACTTC,few,TRBJ2-7,TRBD1,TRBV7-2
CASSFGTPDYEQYF,TGTGCCAGCAGCTTCGGGACTCCCGACTACGAGCAGTACTTC,-,TRBJ2-7,-,TRBV5-6
CASSLQRGVYQETQYF,TGTGCCAGCAGCTTGCAGCGGGGAGTGTACCAAGAGACCCAGTACTTC,few,TRBJ2-5,TRBD2,TRBV7-9
CASSYSNRALSGDNEQFF,TGTGCCAGCAGTTACTCAAATCGGGCACTATCTGGCGACAATGAGCAGTTCTTC,-,TRBJ2-1,-,TRBV6-5
CASSLGGEQYF,TGTGCCAGCAGCTTAGGGGGAGAGCAGTACTTC,many,TRBJ2-7,-,TRBV28
CASVPAVIVKGWTGELFF,-,-,TRBJ2-2,-,TRBV6-2/TRBV6-3
CASSFEGGNQPQHF,TGTGCCAGCAGTTTCGAGGGGGGCAATCAGCCCCAGCATTTT,-,TRBJ1-5,-,TRBV12-3/TRBV12-4
CASSRLHSGTEYDEQFF,TGTGCCAGCAGCAGACTTCATTCCGGGACAGAGTACGATGAGCAGTTCTTC,few,TRBJ2-1,TRBD1,TRBV12-3/TRBV12-4
CASGLDVDQETQYF,TGTGCTAGTGGTTTGGACGTAGACCAAGAGACCCAGTACTTC,-,TRBJ2-5,-,TRBV12-5
CASSWGTGTYEQYF,TGTGCCAGCAGCTGGGGGACAGGGACCTACGAGCAGTACTTC,-,TRBJ2-7,TRBD1,TRBV7-6
CASTPGGPNTEAFF,TGTGCCAGCACCCCGGGGGGCCCGAACACTGAAGCTTTCTTT,once,TRBJ1-1,-,TRBV28
CASSFPTGAYEQYF,TGTGCCAGCAGTTTCCCGACTGGCGCCTACGAGCAGTACTTC,-,TRBJ2-7,-,TRBV7-2
CASSPMQVTDTQYF,TGTGCCAGCTCACCAATGCAAGTCACAGATACGCAGTATTTT,-,TRBJ2-3,-,TRBV18
CASSYSTGELFF,TGTGCCAGCAGTTATTCTACCGGGGAGCTGTTTTTT,few,TRBJ2-2,-,TRBV6-2/TRBV6-3
CASMEATALWDEQYF,TGTGCCAGCATGGAGGCAACGGCCCTTTGGGACGAGCAGTACTTC,many,TRBJ2-7,-,TRBV27
CASSEDLTPTDTQYF,TGTGCCAGCAGTGAAGACCTAACTCCGACAGATACGCAGTATTTT,-,TRBJ2-3,-,TRBV6-1
CASSPTGGANVLTF,TGTGCCAGCAGTCCGACAGGGGGGGCCAACGTCCTGACTTTC,-,TRBJ2-6,TRBD1,TRBV27
CASSSPGQGGTEAFF,TGTGCCAGCAGCTCACCCGGGCAGGGAGGCACTGAAGCTTTCTTT,-,TRBJ1-1,-,TRBV7-9
CASSSNPGQGASQPQHF,TGTGCCAGCAGTTCTAACCCGGGACAGGGGGCATCCCAGCCCCAGCATTTT,-,TRBJ1-5,TRBD1,TRBV5-6
CASSLLEKDRVNYGYTF,TGTGCCAGCAGCTTACTAGAGAAGGACAGGGTCAACTATGGCTACACCTTC,few,TRBJ1-2,TRBD1,TRBV7-9
CASSQEGLRADTQYF,TGCGCCAGCAGCCAAGAGGGCCTTAGGGCAGATACGCAGTATTTT,-,TRBJ2-3,-,TRBV4-1
CASSITSGGAAYEQYF,TGTGCCAGCAGCATCACTAGCGGGGGGGCTGCCTACGAGCAGTACTTC,-,TRBJ2-7,TRBD2,TRBV7-9
CASSLTEMNTEAFF,TGTGCCAGCAGTCTGACAGAGATGAACACTGAAGCTTTCTTT,-,TRBJ1-1,-,TRBV6-2/TRBV6-3
CASANYPGGETQYF,TGTGCCAGCGCGAATTACCCGGGGGGGGAGACCCAGTACTTC,-,TRBJ2-5,TRBD2,TRBV12-3/TRBV12-4
CASSLTSGGLRNEQFF,TGTGCCAGCAGCTTAACTAGCGGGGGTTTGCGCAATGAGCAGTTCTTC,-,TRBJ2-1,TRBD2,TRBV13
CASSLGLAGGWDEQFF,TGTGCCAGCAGCCTAGGACTAGCGGGGGGCTGGGATGAGCAGTTCTTC,many,TRBJ2-1,TRBD2,TRBV7-2
CASRGQAYEQYF,TGTGCCAGCAGAGGGCAGGCCTACGAGCAGTACTTC,few,TRBJ2-7,-,TRBV28
CASSLDLGSNQPQHF,TGTGCCAGCAGCTTAGACCTCGGTAGCAATCAGCCCCAGCATTTT,few,TRBJ1-5,-,TRBV7-2